Reported below is one T cell receptor beta chain. Its recognized antigen is unknown. Base qualities are not provided; no much larger clone lies one nucleotide away. The germline V end is reduced by 5 bases and the J end by 2 bases; junction bases left unmatched: 4. As encoded in the germline V gene, CDR1 is MGHDK while CDR2 is SYGVNS. The CDR3 numbers 14 residues from cysteine through phenylalanine. Only the CDR3 region is kept as DNA, spanning 42 bases read in frame from base 1. Using the deep immunoSEQ assay, TCR CDR3 regions were amplified from genomic DNA by multiplex PCR. Extracted genomic DNA from each cell subset was spread evenly across all wells of several immunoSEQ 96-well plates, with each plate serving as a replicate. For sorted subsets, roughly 200 ng of genomic DNA, equivalent to 30,000 or so T cell genomes, went into each replicate PCR. Purified libraries were measured with a Qubit 3.0 fluorometer, size-checked on a Bioanalyzer 2100, and measured again with the KAPA Library Quantification kit. Every immunoSEQ 96-well plate was sequenced on a separate single-read 150-cycle Illumina NextSeq 550 flow cell. On the authors' methods: Because the immunoSEQ output included only junctional sequences and no quality scores, the filtering could not be the same as the filtering used for full-length reads. Sequences were annotated with PyIR, a Python wrapper for IgBLAST v1.9, using IMGT germline references to assign V/J genes and CDR3. Reads were removed for weak V/J assignments (E-value above 1e-6), missing CDR3, stop codons, out-of-frame junctions, or ambiguous translated residues. V3J clonotypes were defined by identical inferred V gene, J gene, and CDR3 amino acid sequence. Percentage overlap between repertoires was computed as shared unique clonotypes divided by the size of the smaller repertoire. Three approaches were used to assess repertoire richness: RTK rarefaction, the Chao1 estimator, and Recon v2.1 estimates of unobserved clonotypes. Generation probabilities for all TCRbeta clonotypes obtained by the gDNA method from a handful of donors were computed using OLGA. TCRdb's version of the immuneACCESS table is confined to in-frame rearrangements and falls short of the full clone set. An unresolved V gene accounts for under half of the shortfall where checked; the remainder is of unknown origin. V and J calls plus clone size are reproduced from that table; the DNA served to infer D and trimming. The sample table records about 660,000 clones; approximately 74% of these occur just once. Clones ranked in the top ten supply approximately 1.7% of the sample.

This record comes from a study of shared clonotypes between healthy human individuals (TCRdb year 2020). About the study as a whole: The cohort comprised two women and a few men aged 18 to 49 years. For each donor, CD4 naive and CD4 memory were each run on three plates, CD8 naive on two plates, and CD8 memory on one plate. Blood TCR repertoires of a handful of healthy adults were deeply sequenced to estimate repertoire size and the extent of clonotype sharing between individuals. Different laboratories and diverse techniques were used to prepare libraries and sequence TCR repertoires, to increase sequencing depth and limit assay-specific biases. Per donor, leukapheresis produced somewhere between about 0.8 and 9 billion PBMCs.

Broad study findings and their caveats: Larger estimated clonotype richness was generally found for naive subsets than for memory subsets. Rarefaction of sorted-subset datasets indicated incomplete sequencing despite the large sequencing depth. When several donors were compared, the shared fraction of clonotypes was about 5.4% for naive CD4, about 4% for naive CD8, 2.3% for memory CD4, and 0.4% for memory CD8. Because the study included a small number of donors, the genetic and exposure-history diversity represented was limited. Compared with non-shared clonotypes, the clonotypes found in all four sorted-subset donors had higher generation probabilities. Sampling was limited to blood, and TCR repertoires in tissue likely differ from TCR repertoires in blood. Pairwise subsampling indicated that sequencing depth was expected to affect the degree of clonotype sharing among donors.

Donors were healthy HIV-negative adults with no recently reported acute infections or vaccinations. Every donor was a Caucasian adult living in Nashville, Tennessee, USA. Magnetic negative selection was used to enrich CD4+ T cells, after which naive cells were positively selected on CD45RA and the negative fraction became the memory subset. Blood was collected by leukapheresis, and PBMCs were isolated by Ficoll-Histopaque density gradient centrifugation and then cryopreserved in liquid nitrogen vapor phase. Analytical flow cytometry was used to check the purity and quantity of every magnetically sorted T cell population. Genomic DNA was isolated from every sorted fraction and measured by UV absorbance on a Nanodrop 2000c.

The V and J genes are TRBV25-1 and TRBJ2-3; TRBD2 lines up with 7 middle nucleotides. Sequenced material: memory CD4+ T cells sorted from blood. The cell subset or site label on this specimen signifies: CD45RA-negative fraction. This clonotype was sampled from a woman in her 30s in good health. The CDR3 sequence is CASSLAGPTDTQYF. The nucleotides read TGTGCCAGCAGTTTAGCGGGTCCCACAGATACGCAGTATTTT. The full variable domain, completed from the reference TRBV25-1 and TRBJ2-3 proteins outside the CDR3, reads EADIYQTPRYLVIGTGKKITLECSQTMGHDKMYWYQQDPGMELHLIHYSYGVNSTEKGDLSSESTVSRIRTEHFPLTLESARPSHTSQYLCASSLAGPTDTQYFGPGTRLTVL.